The rows below give T cell receptor beta chains drawn from one sample of a study of early T cells in non-severe SARS-CoV-2 infection. TCRdb reanalysed the 5' RACE reads using MiXCR and keeps one entry per CDR3 protein. In the table there are about 59,000 distinct CDR3 sequences, roughly an eighth of which are singletons. Sequencing was done on a sample of whole blood. The receptors derive from an adult who was a healthcare worker with PCR-confirmed SARS-CoV-2 infection or an uninfected control (not recorded which). CDR3s include the opening cysteine and the closing phenylalanine or tryptophan. The D gene is left open where the match is weak. Clone size appears in some rows only: once, few, many, or a class for an expanded clone.

J: TRBJ1-2; D: TRBD1; V: TRBV29-1; size: many; DNA: TGCAGCGTCCCCTGGGGACAGTATGGCTACACCTTC; CDR3: CSVPWGQYGYTF
J: TRBJ1-2; D: TRBD1; V: TRBV3-1; size: NA; DNA: TGTGCCAGCAGCCAACTGGACAGGGGTCATGGCTACACCTTC; CDR3: CASSQLDRGHGYTF
J: TRBJ2-5; D: NA; V: TRBV20-1; size: few; DNA: TGCAGTGCTAGAGACCTTACCAAAAAGCGGGAGACCCAGTACTTC; CDR3: CSARDLTKKRETQYF
J: TRBJ1-1; D: NA; V: TRBV12-3/TRBV12-4; size: many; DNA: TGTGCCAGCAGTTTAAATTCTGGGGGCGAAGCTTTCTTT; CDR3: CASSLNSGGEAFF
J: TRBJ1-2; D: TRBD1; V: TRBV28; size: NA; DNA: TGTGCCAGCAGCCCAGGGGGCCGAAACTATGGCTACACCTTC; CDR3: CASSPGGRNYGYTF
J: TRBJ2-1; D: NA; V: TRBV7-2; size: NA; DNA: TGTGCCAGCAGCTTAGATCGAGCTGGTGAGCAGTTCTTC; CDR3: CASSLDRAGEQFF
J: TRBJ2-1; D: TRBD1; V: TRBV29-1; size: few; DNA: TGCAGCGCAGGGACAGGGGACCATGAGCAGTTCTTC; CDR3: CSAGTGDHEQFF
J: TRBJ1-5; D: NA; V: TRBV9; size: NA; DNA: TGTGCCAGCAGCGTACTTCCGGACAGCAATCAGCCCCAGCATTTT; CDR3: CASSVLPDSNQPQHF
J: TRBJ1-5; D: NA; V: TRBV5-6; size: many; DNA: TGTGCCAGCAGCTTGTACGGCAGGGGTCAGCCCCAGCATTTT; CDR3: CASSLYGRGQPQHF
J: TRBJ1-2; D: NA; V: TRBV4-2; size: NA; DNA: TGTGCCAGCAGCCAAGACAGCGCCAAAAACTATGGCTACACCTTC; CDR3: CASSQDSAKNYGYTF
J: TRBJ1-1; D: TRBD1; V: TRBV7-9; size: many; DNA: TGTGCCAGCAGCTTATCCCGGACAGGGTCGACTGAAGCTTTCTTT; CDR3: CASSLSRTGSTEAFF
J: TRBJ2-5; D: NA; V: TRBV10-3; size: few; DNA: TGTGCCATCGGGTTTTCGGAAGAGACCCAGTACTTC; CDR3: CAIGFSEETQYF
J: TRBJ2-1; D: TRBD2; V: TRBV5-6; size: many; DNA: TGTGCCAGCAGCCGGCCTAGCGGGATCAATGAGCAGTTCTTC; CDR3: CASSRPSGINEQFF
J: TRBJ2-2; D: NA; V: TRBV19; size: many; DNA: TGTGCCAGCGGCGGATGGGTCCCCACCGGGGAGCTGTTTTTT; CDR3: CASGGWVPTGELFF
J: TRBJ2-7; D: NA; V: TRBV6-2/TRBV6-3; size: NA; DNA: TGTGCCAGCAGTGACGGCCCCCCAAACAGGCACGAGCAGTACTTC; CDR3: CASSDGPPNRHEQYF
J: TRBJ2-1; D: TRBD2; V: TRBV20-1; size: NA; DNA: TGCAGTGCTAGGGCTAGCGGGTTCTTTTACAATGAGCAGTTCTTC; CDR3: CSARASGFFYNEQFF
J: TRBJ2-7; D: TRBD1; V: TRBV7-9; size: many; DNA: TGTGCCAGCAGCTCGGCGGGGACAGGGGGGGTCTCCTACGAGCAGTACTTC; CDR3: CASSSAGTGGVSYEQYF
J: TRBJ1-1; D: TRBD1; V: TRBV29-1; size: NA; DNA: TGCAGCGTCGACAGGGCCCCAAACACTGAAGCTTTCTTT; CDR3: CSVDRAPNTEAFF
J: TRBJ2-1; D: NA; V: TRBV11-2; size: NA; DNA: TGTGCCAGCAGCAAACTAGCAAGGGAGCAGTTCTTC; CDR3: CASSKLAREQFF
J: TRBJ2-1; D: TRBD1; V: TRBV7-9; size: few; DNA: TGTGCCAGCAGCCCCCTGGTAGGACAGGGGGACTCCTACAATGAGCAGTTCTTC; CDR3: CASSPLVGQGDSYNEQFF
J: TRBJ2-5; D: TRBD1; V: TRBV6-6; size: NA; DNA: TGTGCCAGCTGGACAGGGGAAATTAGGGTGACCCAGTACTTC; CDR3: CASWTGEIRVTQYF
J: TRBJ2-1; D: NA; V: TRBV3-1; size: many; DNA: TGTGCCAGCAGCCACCGCGGGACTTTCTCCTACAATGAGCAGTTCTTC; CDR3: CASSHRGTFSYNEQFF
J: TRBJ2-1; D: NA; V: TRBV12-3/TRBV12-4; size: NA; DNA: TGTGCCAGCAGTCCCACCCGTGGACACCGCCCGGGCAATGAGCAGTTCTTC; CDR3: CASSPTRGHRPGNEQFF
J: TRBJ1-1; D: NA; V: TRBV28; size: many; DNA: TGTGCCAGCAGTTCGGCTTCATCGCAGACTGAAGCTTTCTTT; CDR3: CASSSASSQTEAFF
J: TRBJ2-7; D: TRBD1; V: TRBV18; size: many; DNA: TGTGCCAGCTCACCAGGGACAGGGCCAAACGAGCAGTACTTC; CDR3: CASSPGTGPNEQYF
J: TRBJ2-3; D: NA; V: TRBV4-1; size: many; DNA: TGCGCCAGCACCTCAGAAGCGGGTACCACAGATACGCAGTATTTT; CDR3: CASTSEAGTTDTQYF
J: TRBJ2-3; D: NA; V: TRBV20-1; size: few; DNA: TGCAGTGCCCCAGGGGCGGCCACAGATACGCAGTATTTT; CDR3: CSAPGAATDTQYF
J: TRBJ2-1; D: TRBD2; V: TRBV11-2; size: many; DNA: TGTGCCAGCAGCCTTACCCCCAGCGGGAGGTCCTTC; CDR3: CASSLTPSGRSF
J: TRBJ1-1; D: TRBD1; V: TRBV18; size: few; DNA: TGTGCCAGCTCACCCCTGGGGACAGGGGGGAACACTGAAGCTTTCTTT; CDR3: CASSPLGTGGNTEAFF
J: TRBJ2-7; D: NA; V: TRBV14; size: NA; DNA: TGTGCCAGCAGCCAAACCCTCGGGGGCGGGAGTTGGTACGAGCAGTACTTC; CDR3: CASSQTLGGGSWYEQYF
J: TRBJ2-7; D: NA; V: TRBV2; size: NA; DNA: TGTGCCAGCAGTGAAGCTTGGGAGCAGTACTTC; CDR3: CASSEAWEQYF
J: TRBJ2-5; D: NA; V: TRBV24-1; size: many; DNA: TGTGCCACCAGTGATTCGGGCTTGGGGGAACAAGAGACCCAGTACTTC; CDR3: CATSDSGLGEQETQYF
J: TRBJ2-5; D: NA; V: TRBV7-6; size: many; DNA: TGTGCCAGCAGCTTAGGGAGGACCCCGAAAGAGACCCAGTACTTC; CDR3: CASSLGRTPKETQYF
J: TRBJ1-5; D: TRBD1; V: TRBV6-1; size: few; DNA: TGTGCCAGCAGGGGACAGGCTCATAGCAATCAGCCCCAGCATTTT; CDR3: CASRGQAHSNQPQHF
J: TRBJ1-1; D: TRBD1; V: TRBV28; size: NA; DNA: TGTGCCAGCAGGGGGGGGACAGTAACTGAAGCTTTCTTT; CDR3: CASRGGTVTEAFF
J: TRBJ2-7; D: NA; V: TRBV20-1; size: few; DNA: TGCAGTGCTAGGTGGACTGCGCGGGAGCAGTACTTC; CDR3: CSARWTAREQYF
J: TRBJ1-5; D: NA; V: TRBV18; size: many; DNA: TGTGCCAGCTCACCGTCGGGGGAAGGTCAGCCCCAGCATTTT; CDR3: CASSPSGEGQPQHF
J: TRBJ1-2; D: NA; V: TRBV6-5; size: NA; DNA: TGTGCCAGCAGCCTTTCTGGAGGGTATGGCTACACCTTC; CDR3: CASSLSGGYGYTF
J: TRBJ1-2; D: NA; V: TRBV29-1; size: NA; DNA: TGCAGCGCCGGAATGGCCGGGCCCAAGACCCATGGCTACACCTTC; CDR3: CSAGMAGPKTHGYTF
J: TRBJ2-1; D: NA; V: TRBV10-3; size: NA; DNA: TGTGCCATCAGTGAGTTCCCTACCGTGAGCTTC; CDR3: CAISEFPTVSF